This passage covers 19 T cell receptor beta chains from one sample sequenced in a study of spatial heterogeneity in lung cancer. This sample's time point: sample taken at primary tumor resection. The sequenced material consisted of unsorted whole RNA from tumor, nontumor lung or frozen PBMC. Each CDR3 protein gets one entry after TCRdb re-called the 5' RACE reads with MiXCR. The data show 990 or so distinct CDR3 sequences, 65% to 75% seen once. Sequences were derived from PBMCs, sampled at surgery. These receptors originate from a male donor with early-stage non-small cell lung cancer.

Remarks on this clonotype: A library prepared for alpha chains yielded this beta chain as an off-target read; its size is of little meaning. The rearrangement joins TRBV28 to TRBJ2-6; possibly TRBD1 for D (7 bases). The germline CDR1 and CDR2 sequences are MDHEN and SYDVKM. The CDR3 length is 17 residues. Trimming took off 3 bases at V and 0 bases at J, with 12 bases between the two ends. The CDR3 nucleotides read TGTGCCAGCAGTTTGCAGGGGGGCTCCTCTGGGGCCAACGTCCTGACTTTC. Translation gives CASSLQGGSSGANVLTF.

Remarks on this clonotype: The library was designed around alpha chains, so this beta chain is a stray read whose abundance carries little weight. J is TRBJ2-7 and V is TRBV3-1; D possibly corresponds to TRBD2 (5 bases). Between the trimmed V and J ends, which lost 5 bases and 2 bases, there was a span of 16 bases. The CDR3 totals 15 residues. The germline V gene encodes CDR1 LGHDT and CDR2 YNNKEL (reference sequence). CDR3 nucleotide sequence: TGTGCCAGCAGCAACCCCCTGGACGGGGCCTACGAGCAGTACTTC. This translates into CASSNPLDGAYEQYF.

Remarks on this clonotype: Because the library targeted alpha chains, this beta chain is an off-target read whose size means little. The chain recombines TRBV10-3 with TRBJ2-7; 11 positions agree with TRBD1. The CDR3 runs 14 residues. The V gene's germline CDR1 is ENHRY and CDR2 SYGVKD. The trim removed 6 bases at V and 7 bases at J, leaving 8 bases unmatched. The CDR3 DNA is TGTGCCATCAGACCCGGACAGGGGGCTTGGGAGCAGTACTTC. Its translation: CAIRPGQGAWEQYF.

This clonotype was detected once. Found in a library prepared for alpha chains, this beta chain is an off-target read, and its abundance has little meaning. The chain is built from TRBV27 and TRBJ2-5; D is undetermined. Trimming pared 2 bases from V and 5 bases from J, leaving 12 bases between. CDR3 size: 14 residues. The germline V gene has CDR1 MNHEY and CDR2 SMNVEV (reference sequence). The CDR3 DNA reads TGTGCCAGCAGTTTAACCCCACCTCCCGAGACCCAGTACTTC. Translating it yields CASSLTPPPETQYF.

To note about this clonotype: Because the library targeted alpha chains, this beta chain is an off-target read whose size means little. V is TRBV7-3 and J is TRBJ2-3; 9 nucleotides match TRBD1. The trim removed 5 bases at V and 2 bases at J, leaving 5 bases unmatched. CDR3 length: 15 amino acids. CDR1 and CDR2 from the germline V gene are SGHTA and FQGTGA. The CDR3 sequence is CASSPRTGVTDTQYF. Here the CDR3 DNA reads TGTGCCAGCAGCCCGAGGACAGGGGTCACAGATACGCAGTATTTT.

As to this clonotype: In a library made to pick up alpha chains, this beta chain is a stray read with a size that means little. The rearrangement links TRBV18 to TRBJ2-7; D remains ambiguous. The CDR3 is made up of 12 amino acids. Per the germline V gene, CDR1 is KGHSH and CDR2 is LQKENI. V was clipped by 3 bases and J by 7 bases, with 10 bases between them. The CDR3 spells CASSPFGVEQYF. The DNA of the CDR3 is TGTGCCAGCTCACCTTTTGGGGTAGAGCAGTACTTC. The variable domain in full, with the rest retrieved from reference TRBV18 and TRBJ2-7, is NAGVMQNPRHLVRRRGQEARLRCSPMKGHSHVYWYRQLPEEGLKFMVYLQKENIIDESGMPKERFSAEFPKEGPSILRIQQVVRGDSAAYFCASSPFGVEQYFGPGTRLTVT.

Regarding this clonotype: This beta chain came through as a stray read in a library set up for alpha chains, and its size says little. The chain joins TRBV19 to TRBJ2-3, with D unresolved. With 4 bases removed from V and 4 bases from J, the gap between germline ends came to 12 bases. Germline loops: CDR1 LNHDA, CDR2 SQIVND (reference sequence). The CDR3 is 14 amino acids. CDR3 nucleotide sequence: TGTGCCAGTAGTACTCCTGAGGCGGCAGATACGCAGTATTTT. It codes for CASSTPEAADTQYF.

In the case of this clonotype: This beta chain is off target for a library built for alpha chains, so its abundance means little. The CDR3 bases are TGTGCCAGCAGCCTTAGGACAGCCATCTACGAGCAGTACTTC. Protein sequence: CASSLRTAIYEQYF. The chain employs TRBV7-9 and TRBJ2-7, with TRBD1 as a possible D gene (6 bases). The germline CDR1 and CDR2 sequences are SEHNR and FQNEAQ (reference sequence). The V gene lost 5 bases and the J gene lost 3 bases, with 14 bases spanning the gap. This CDR3 region has 14 residues.

On this clonotype itself: This beta chain lies outside the target of a library built for alpha chains; its clone size means little. V and J are TRBV24-1 and TRBJ2-1, with D maybe TRBD2 (6 bases). CDR3 length equals 15 residues. V lost 4 bases and J lost 7, with 16 bases in between. The germline gives CDR1 KGHDR, CDR2 SFDVKD. The CDR3 region has the DNA TGTGCCACCAGTGAGGGTGGGCCCGGAGGGAATGAGCAGTTCTTC. Amino acids: CATSEGGPGGNEQFF.

Comment on this clonotype: This beta chain is off target for a library built for alpha chains, so its abundance means little. The rearrangement joins TRBV28 to TRBJ2-5, with 11 bases fitting TRBD2. The CDR3 loop spans 15 amino acids. The germline V gene has CDR1 MDHEN and CDR2 SYDVKM. The V segment lost 5 bases and the J segment 3 bases; nucleotides outside the gene matches: 5. CDR3 DNA: TGTGCCAGCAGTCAACCGGGACTAGCGGAAGAGACCCAGTACTTC. Its translation: CASSQPGLAEETQYF.

A word on this clonotype: For a library built for alpha chains, this beta chain is a stray read; little rests on its size. The chain is built from TRBV27 and TRBJ1-5; D uncertain. CDR1 is MNHEY, CDR2 SMNVEV, per germline (reference sequence). The CDR3 length is 14 residues. Between the trimmed V and J ends, which lost 5 bases and 2 bases, there was a span of 10 bases. CDR3 coding DNA: TGTGCCAGCAGTCCCGGGAGGCGCAATCAGCCCCAGCATTTT. It codes for CASSPGRRNQPQHF.

Details on this clonotype: A library made for alpha chains picked up this beta chain off target, so its size means little. The chain joins TRBV28 to TRBJ2-1, with TRBD1 matching 10 bases. Per germline, CDR1 MDHEN and CDR2 SYDVKM. This CDR3 is 13 amino acids long. Unmatched junction bases numbered 1, after V lost 6 bases and J lost 5 bases. In DNA form, the CDR3 reads TGTGCCAGCAGGGGGACAGGGGACAATGAGCAGTTCTTC. Residues: CASRGTGDNEQFF.

About this clonotype itself: This beta chain appears as a stray read in a library generated for alpha chains; its size is not informative. The V gene is TRBV19, the J gene TRBJ2-1; either TRBD1 or TRBD2 may supply D (5 bases each). The germline V and J ends were trimmed by 6 bases and 2 bases, with 11 bases remaining between them. The CDR3 spans 14 residues. In germline, CDR1 is LNHDA, CDR2 SQIVND (reference sequence). The CDR3: CASRLEGTYNEQFF. In nucleotides, the CDR3 is TGTGCCAGTAGACTAGAGGGGACCTACAATGAGCAGTTCTTC.

Comment on this clonotype: This beta chain appears as a stray read in a library generated for alpha chains; its size is not informative. The V and J genes are TRBV7-2 and TRBJ2-3; TRBD1 is a possible D gene (7 bases). The germline gives CDR1 SGHTA, CDR2 FQGNSA. There are 15 residues in the CDR3. With 6 bases removed from V and 0 bases from J, the gap between germline ends came to 13 bases. The CDR3 DNA reads as TGTGCCAGCAGGGCGGGACAGTCTAGCACAGATACGCAGTATTTT. This codes for CASRAGQSSTDTQYF.

As for this clonotype: The library was built for alpha chains, so this beta chain is an off-target read and its size means little. The chain couples TRBV20-1 to TRBJ2-7; the D gene could be TRBD1 or TRBD2 (5 bases each). Germline CDR1 is DFQATT and CDR2 is SNEGSKA (reference sequence). Trimming removed 2 bases at V and 4 bases at J, with 18 bases between. The CDR3 sequence is 15 residues long. CDR3 amino acids: CSARIRDPAEYEQYF. CDR3 bases: TGCAGTGCTAGAATCCGGGACCCGGCTGAGTACGAGCAGTACTTC.

Concerning this clonotype itself: For a library built for alpha chains, this beta chain is a stray read; little rests on its size. The rearrangement uses TRBV28 and TRBJ2-5; D is unresolved. The CDR3 extends over 12 amino acids. Germline V gives CDR1 MDHEN, CDR2 SYDVKM. V dropped 5 bases and J dropped 2 bases, with 6 bases sitting between them. In nucleotides, the CDR3 is TGTGCCAGCAGTCTCACTCAAGAGACCCAGTACTTC. It specifies CASSLTQETQYF.

Points on this clonotype: Since it is a stray read in a library aimed at alpha chains, this beta chain has a size that is not meaningful. This rearrangement joins TRBV5-1 to TRBJ2-7; perhaps TRBD1 as D (5 bases). The germline V gene encodes CDR1 SGHRS and CDR2 YFSETQ. The CDR3 totals 13 residues. V was trimmed by 2 bases and J by 2 bases, leaving 8 bases between them. CDR3 region: CASSLQVAYEQYF. In DNA, the CDR3 is TGCGCCAGCAGCTTACAGGTGGCCTACGAGCAGTACTTC.

This clonotype has just a few counts. The size of this beta chain means little, since it is a stray read in a library made for alpha chains. The rearrangement links TRBV7-9 to TRBJ2-5; 7 nucleotides agree with TRBD1. The CDR3 has 13 residues. J was trimmed by 5 bases and V by 1 base; bases with no gene match: 1. Germline V gives CDR1 SEHNR, CDR2 FQNEAQ (reference sequence). The CDR3 region is CASSLVGGETQYF. CDR3 DNA: TGTGCCAGCAGCTTAGTAGGGGGCGAGACCCAGTACTTC.

To note about this clonotype: For a library built for alpha chains, this beta chain is a stray read; little rests on its size. This chain connects TRBV19 to TRBJ2-7, with D perhaps matching TRBD1 (5 bases). V was clipped by 3 bases and J by 6 bases, with 15 bases between them. Germline V gene data show CDR1 as LNHDA and CDR2 as SQIVND (reference sequence). The CDR3 spans 14 residues. The CDR3 region is CASSIRVGLLEQYF. For the CDR3, the DNA is TGTGCCAGTAGTATCAGGGTCGGCCTTCTCGAGCAGTACTTC.